The 27 T cell receptor beta chains listed next were all sequenced from one sample in a study of regulatory T cells in long-lasting Graves disease. Construction of TCR beta libraries relied on iRepertoire HTBI primers and on Arm-PCR targeting CDR3 regions. TCRdb reprocessed the multiplex PCR reads with MiXCR, giving one entry per CDR3 protein. The sample includes about 350,000 distinct CDR3 sequences, over 15% of them seen just once. Sample time point: newly diagnosed GD, antithyroid drugs for less than 3 months. PBMC-derived RNA was used for the TCR library. These data were also reused for a study on T cells in Graves' hyperthyroidism and ophthalmopathy.

Sequencing was performed on peripheral blood mononuclear cells (PBMCs), taken at new diagnosis, from a patient treated with antithyroid drugs. Source of these receptors: a man in his forties or fifties with Graves disease.

The table lists this clonotype with many counts. The chain combines TRBV20-1 with TRBJ2-5; 10 bases line up with TRBD2. With 0 bases clipped from V and 5 bases from J, the junction kept 6 bases outside the gene matches. CDR1 is DFQATT and CDR2 is SNEGSKA in the germline V gene (reference sequence). The CDR3 has 15 residues. This CDR3 reads CSARDPSGGGETQYF. The DNA of the CDR3 is TGCAGTGCTAGAGATCCTAGCGGGGGAGGGGAGACCCAGTACTTC.

This clonotype was seen at least ten times. CDR3 region: CASSVDLGIYNEQFF. The CDR3 DNA reads as TGTGCCAGCAGCGTAGATCTGGGGATCTACAATGAGCAGTTCTTC. J is TRBJ2-1 and V is TRBV9; D unclear. Trimming removed 0 bases from V and 3 bases from J, with 10 bases in between. The CDR3 contains 15 residues. Germline V gene data show CDR1 as SGDLS and CDR2 as YYNGEE. The complete variable domain, with remaining parts taken from reference TRBV9 and TRBJ2-1, reads DSGVTQTPKHLITATGQRVTLRCSPRSGDLSVYWYQQSLDQGLQFLIQYYNGEERAKGNILERFSAQQFPDLHSELNLSSLELGDSALYFCASSVDLGIYNEQFFGPGTRLTVL.

A remark on this clonotype: It may be a read error: a sequence one base away is much more abundant. The rearrangement links TRBV2 to TRBJ2-1, with D possibly TRBD2 on 6 matching bases. Trimming left V 6 bases short and J 8 bases short, with 14 bases between. This CDR3 has 13 residues. CDR1 is SNHLY and CDR2 is FYNNEI in the germline V gene. The CDR3 nucleotides are TGTGCCAGCAGCCGGCGGGGTGGGGATGAGCAGTTCTTC. Translated: CASSRRGGDEQFF.

The sample holds a few counts of this clonotype. This chain uses TRBV9 with TRBJ2-7, with TRBD1 matching 7 bases. Germline assignment: CDR1 SGDLS and CDR2 YYNGEE. With V trimmed by 0 bases and J by 2 bases, 2 bases remained unmatched. The CDR3 spans 14 residues. The DNA of the CDR3 is TGTGCCAGCAGCGTAGGGGGACAGACCTACGAGCAGTACTTC. Translating gives CASSVGGQTYEQYF.

The chain uses TRBV9 and TRBJ2-1; perhaps TRBD1 as D (7 bases). This CDR3 is built from 15 residues. V lost 4 bases and J 2 bases, leaving 13 bases between the germline ends. CDR1 and CDR2 from the germline V gene are SGDLS and YYNGEE. In nucleotides, the CDR3 is TGTGCCAGCAGCCCCAGGGGGGATACCTACAATGAGCAGTTCTTC. Translation gives CASSPRGDTYNEQFF.

The chain is built from TRBV7-3 and TRBJ1-6, with 11 bases aligning to TRBD1. Germline CDR1 and CDR2: SGHTA and FQGTGA. There are 15 residues in the CDR3. V was clipped by 4 bases and J by 9 bases; unmatched bases: 5. CDR3 sequence reads: CASSYTGTGGSPLHF. CDR3 nucleotide sequence: TGTGCCAGCAGCTACACCGGGACAGGGGGTTCACCCCTCCACTTT.

This clonotype was observed at least ten times. The chain links TRBV20-1 to TRBJ2-4; D is ambiguous. CDR1 DFQATT and CDR2 SNEGSKA come from the germline V gene (reference sequence). CDR3 length equals 13 residues. V dropped 2 bases and J dropped 3 bases, with 8 bases sitting between them. This CDR3 reads CSARSVDKNIQYF. The CDR3 DNA reads as TGCAGTGCTAGATCTGTAGACAAAAACATTCAGTACTTC.

This chain joins TRBV28 and TRBJ1-5, with no clear D. Germline lookup yields CDR1 MDHEN and CDR2 SYDVKM. V was pared by 4 bases and J by 2 bases, with 9 bases between. The CDR3 is 14 residues long. The CDR3: CASSWAGGNQPQHF. The DNA for the CDR3 is TGTGCCAGCAGTTGGGCAGGAGGCAATCAGCCCCAGCATTTT.

This clonotype has more than one count but fewer than ten. The chain has TRBV7-8 and TRBJ1-1; D remains unclear. The CDR3 runs 16 residues. Germline values: CDR1 SGHVS, CDR2 FQNEAQ. V was shortened by 1 base and J by 0 bases, with 12 bases between the two germline ends. CDR3 sequence: CASSLDSYPMNTEAFF. As DNA, the CDR3 is TGTGCCAGCAGCTTAGACAGCTACCCTATGAACACTGAAGCTTTCTTT.

This clonotype was seen many times. The rearrangement links TRBV20-1 to TRBJ2-3, with 8 bases aligning to TRBD2. Losses at the gene ends were 0 bases for V and 3 bases for J; bases not matched to a gene: 11. CDR3 length: 17 residues. The germline CDR1 and CDR2 sequences are DFQATT and SNEGSKA (reference sequence). CDR3 nucleotide sequence: TGCAGTGCTAGAGATCGAGCGGGGGATATCATAACAGATACGCAGTATTTT. Its translation: CSARDRAGDIITDTQYF.

The V gene is TRBV15, the J gene TRBJ2-1, with 16 bases fitting TRBD2. CDR1 is LNHNV, CDR2 YYDKDF, per germline (reference sequence). With 8 bases clipped from V and 6 bases from J, the junction kept 7 bases outside the gene matches. The CDR3 covers 16 residues. The CDR3 spells CATGQGTSGGANEQFF. CDR3 bases: TGTGCCACCGGCCAAGGGACTAGCGGGGGGGCCAATGAGCAGTTCTTC.

V and J are TRBV28 and TRBJ2-3; a possible D gene is TRBD2 (5 bases). The CDR3 runs to 14 residues. Germline-derived CDR1 and CDR2 are MDHEN and SYDVKM. The V and J ends lost 6 bases and 1 base respectively, with 11 bases between them. CDR3 sequence reads: CASRDWARTDTQYF. The CDR3 DNA follows: TGTGCCAGCAGGGACTGGGCCCGCACAGATACGCAGTATTTT.

This clonotype was detected a few times. The chain employs TRBV24-1 and TRBJ1-2, with D unclear. V dropped 5 bases and J dropped 4 bases, with 7 bases sitting between them. Germline CDR1 is KGHDR and CDR2 is SFDVKD. The CDR3 sequence is 12 residues long. CDR3 bases: TGTGCCACCAGTGTACCCGGCTATGGCTACACCTTC. As protein: CATSVPGYGYTF.

This clonotype was seen more than once but under ten times. V is TRBV11-3 and J is TRBJ1-1, with D perhaps TRBD1 (6 bases). This CDR3 region has 17 residues. Germline V gives CDR1 SGHNT, CDR2 YENEEA. V was trimmed by 0 bases and J by 7 bases, leaving 21 bases between them. CDR3 bases: TGTGCCAGCAGCTTAGACAGGGGTTTTCGCTCAGAAGGTGAAGCTTTCTTT. Amino acid sequence: CASSLDRGFRSEGEAFF.

This clonotype was detected a few times. J is TRBJ2-1 and V is TRBV9, with 12 bases matching TRBD2. CDR1 SGDLS and CDR2 YYNGEE come from the germline V gene. With V trimmed by 0 bases and J by 9 bases, 4 bases remained unmatched. The CDR3 is 15 amino acids. The CDR3 DNA follows: TGTGCCAGCAGCGTAGGACTAGCGGGGGTCCCTGAGCAGTTCTTC. Translation gives CASSVGLAGVPEQFF.

The rearrangement links TRBV9 to TRBJ2-3; 7 nucleotides match TRBD2. The CDR3 consists of 14 residues. Germline assignment: CDR1 SGDLS and CDR2 YYNGEE. V gave up 3 bases and J gave up 5 bases; unmatched junction bases: 6. The CDR3 nucleotides read TGTGCCAGCAGCGCGAGCGGGGTCTTAGATACGCAGTATTTT. Translating gives CASSASGVLDTQYF. The full variable domain, in which reference TRBV9 and TRBJ2-3 provide the parts outside the CDR3, is DSGVTQTPKHLITATGQRVTLRCSPRSGDLSVYWYQQSLDQGLQFLIQYYNGEERAKGNILERFSAQQFPDLHSELNLSSLELGDSALYFCASSASGVLDTQYFGPGTRLTVL.

The chain has TRBV6-1 and TRBJ1-2, with no clear D. Trimming shortened V by 7 bases and J by 0 bases, and 12 bases separated the two germline ends. The CDR3 runs 14 residues. Germline assignment: CDR1 MNHNS and CDR2 SASEGT. The DNA for the CDR3 is TGTGCCAGCACCCTGGGGTACTCTAACTATGGCTACACCTTC. Translated: CASTLGYSNYGYTF.

This clonotype appeared many times. The chain has TRBV6-1 and TRBJ2-2, with 7 bases identical to TRBD1. Trimming removed 4 bases from V and 4 bases from J; junction bases left unmatched: 6. This CDR3 has 15 amino acids. CDR1 is MNHNS and CDR2 is SASEGT in the germline V gene. As DNA, the CDR3 is TGTGCCAGCAGTGCCACAGGGGTTCGCACCGGGGAGCTGTTTTTT. Its protein product is CASSATGVRTGELFF.

This clonotype came up once. The genes are TRBV7-3 and TRBJ2-5, with D maybe TRBD2 (6 bases). V was pared by 4 bases and J by 2 bases, with 14 bases between. Germline CDR1 SGHTA, CDR2 FQGTGA. The CDR3 loop spans 15 amino acids. The CDR3 loop reads CASSSVLARQETQYF. The CDR3 coding sequence is TGTGCCAGCAGCTCAGTGCTAGCGAGACAAGAGACCCAGTACTTC.

Note on this clonotype: This clone may be a read error of a much larger clone one base away. The rearrangement uses TRBV5-1 and TRBJ2-3; 8 nucleotides align to TRBD1. There are 16 residues in the CDR3. Germline CDR1 reads SGHRS; CDR2 reads YFSETQ. The CDR3 spells CPSSLMLTGGTDTQYF. The CDR3 region has the DNA TGCCCCAGCAGCTTAATGTTGACAGGGGGCACAGATACGCAGTATTTT.

In its sample, this clonotype was seen a few times. The chain joins TRBV4-1 to TRBJ1-4; D is undetermined. Trimming shortened V by 2 bases and J by 4 bases, and 11 bases separated the two germline ends. CDR1 and CDR2 from the germline V gene are MGHRA and YSYEKL. This CDR3 spans 15 amino acids. This CDR3 reads CASSQPSQFNEKLFF. The DNA of the CDR3 is TGCGCCAGCAGCCAACCGTCCCAGTTTAATGAAAAACTGTTTTTT.

This clonotype was observed many times. The chain recombines TRBV6-1 with TRBJ2-3; 9 positions match TRBD1. Unmatched junction bases numbered 8, after V lost 6 bases and J lost 4 bases. CDR1 is MNHNS, CDR2 SASEGT, per germline. CDR3 length: 15 amino acids. CDR3 protein: CASREDRGSPDTQYF. As DNA, the CDR3 is TGTGCCAGCAGGGAGGACAGGGGCAGCCCAGATACGCAGTATTTT.

CDR3 nucleotides: TGTGCCAGCAGCCCCAGGCTACAGGGGGCCAAAAACATTCAGTACTTC. Translating gives CASSPRLQGAKNIQYF. The rearrangement joins TRBV13 to TRBJ2-4, with TRBD1 matching over 7 bases. CDR1 is PRHDT, CDR2 FYEKMQ, per germline (reference sequence). V lost 5 bases and J lost 1; bases outside the gene matches: 8. The CDR3 spans 16 residues.

This clonotype was seen a handful of times. CDR3 nucleotides: TGCGCCAGCAGGCTAACTTGGTCAGGGCAAGAGACCCAGTACTTC. This translates into CASRLTWSGQETQYF. The chain uses TRBV5-1 and TRBJ2-5; the D gene is possibly TRBD1 (5 bases). The length of the CDR3 is 15 residues. Germline CDR1 SGHRS, CDR2 YFSETQ. Trimming left V 5 bases short and J 2 bases short, with 16 bases between.

In this sample, this clonotype turned up many times. This rearrangement joins TRBV2 to TRBJ2-3; D gene uncertain. V was pared by 6 bases and J by 0 bases, with 7 bases between. Germline lookup yields CDR1 SNHLY and CDR2 FYNNEI. CDR3 length equals 13 residues. Here the CDR3 DNA reads TGTGCCAGCAGGAAAACTAGCACAGATACGCAGTATTTT. As protein: CASRKTSTDTQYF.

This chain links TRBV5-1 with TRBJ1-1; D uncertain. The CDR3 is made up of 14 amino acids. V lost 6 bases to trimming and J lost 1 base, with 13 bases between them. Germline V gene data show CDR1 as SGHRS and CDR2 as YFSETQ. Written as DNA, the CDR3 is TGCGCCAGCAAAATGGGCCTGGAGAACACTGAAGCTTTCTTT. Its translation: CASKMGLENTEAFF. The full variable domain, with the rest looked up from reference TRBV5-1 and TRBJ1-1, is KAGVTQTPRYLIKTRGQQVTLSCSPISGHRSVSWYQQTPGQGLQFLFEYFSETQRNKGNFPGRFSGRQFSNSRSEMNVSTLELGDSALYLCASKMGLENTEAFFGQGTRLTVV.

This clonotype was seen many times. This chain links TRBV2 with TRBJ2-3; D is tentatively TRBD1 or TRBD2 (6 bases each). The V end was cut by 6 bases, the J end by 8 bases, with 9 bases between. The CDR3 consists of 11 residues. The germline CDR1 and CDR2 sequences are SNHLY and FYNNEI. The CDR3 here is CASREGGTQYF. The DNA of the CDR3 is TGTGCCAGCAGAGAGGGGGGTACGCAGTATTTT.